Shown below are 27 T cell receptor beta chains from a single sample sequenced in a study of CD8 T cells in ankylosing spondylitis. MiXCR, applied by TCRdb to the 5' RACE reads, yields one record per CDR3 protein. This repertoire shows about 52,000 distinct CDR3 sequences, 7.4% found once; its top ten account for over 6.5%. Specimen: blood, either unsorted or a sorted T cell fraction (not recorded which). All receptors come from a female donor with ankylosing spondylitis or in good health (not recorded which).

This clonotype was recorded at least ten times. The CDR3 nucleotides read TGCAGTGCGCCCACGGGACTAGCGGGGGGAAGCTCCTACAATGAGCAGTTCTTC. Its translation: CSAPTGLAGGSSYNEQFF. The J gene is TRBJ2-1, the V gene TRBV20-1, with 15 bases identical to TRBD2. The trim removed 6 bases at V and 0 bases at J, leaving 9 bases unmatched. CDR1 and CDR2 (germline): DFQATT, SNEGSKA (reference sequence). CDR3 length: 18 amino acids.

This clonotype was recorded many times. The CDR3 sequence: CAISEEDRREQYF. The CDR3 nucleotides are TGTGCCATCAGTGAGGAGGACAGAAGGGAGCAGTACTTC. The chain links TRBV10-3 to TRBJ2-7; D perhaps matches TRBD1 (6 bases). The ends were cut back, 2 bases at V and 7 bases at J, with 12 bases in the middle. The CDR3 spans 13 residues. The germline CDR1 and CDR2 sequences are ENHRY and SYGVKD.

This clonotype was detected many times. Germline and junction disagree at one end, which may indicate a read error. The V call is TRBV7-7, the J call TRBJ2-2, with 7 bases fitting TRBD1. The CDR3 sequence is 15 residues long. Germline loops: CDR1 SSHAT, CDR2 FNYEAQ (reference sequence). The CDR3 loop is CASSSSQGVFGELFF. CDR3 nucleotide sequence: TGTGCTAGCAGCTCCTCCCAGGGGGTTTTCGGGGAGCTGTTTTTT.

This clonotype was picked up many times. The chain employs TRBV29-1 and TRBJ2-2; no clear D. This CDR3 contains 12 residues. Germline V gene sequence: CDR1 SQVTM, CDR2 ANQGSEA. V lost 7 bases and J 7 bases, leaving 13 bases between the germline ends. The CDR3 region is CSAQSMRGELFF. CDR3 nucleotide sequence: TGCAGCGCCCAAAGTATGCGCGGGGAGCTGTTTTTT.

This clonotype was seen ten or more times. V and J are TRBV4-1 and TRBJ2-2; a weak D match, TRBD1 (6 bases). Germline values: CDR1 MGHRA, CDR2 YSYEKL. Trimming took off 4 bases at V and 1 base at J, with 7 bases between the two ends. The CDR3 consists of 14 residues. This CDR3 is CASSPDRNTGELFF. The DNA for the CDR3 is TGCGCCAGCAGCCCGGACAGGAACACCGGGGAGCTGTTTTTT.

In its sample, this clonotype was seen a few times. The rearrangement links TRBV4-1 to TRBJ1-2; tentative D call: TRBD1 (6 bases). Deletions cut 0 bases from V and 6 bases from J, with 17 bases between. CDR1 is MGHRA and CDR2 is YSYEKL in the germline V gene. The CDR3 length is 16 residues. CDR3 loop: CASSQDTQGRGDGYTF. The CDR3 coding sequence is TGCGCCAGCAGCCAAGATACTCAGGGGAGAGGCGATGGCTACACCTTC.

Many counts were recorded for this clonotype. CDR3 sequence: CASSQVIGTGVYEQYV. In DNA, the CDR3 is TGCGCCAGCAGCCAAGTAATAGGGACAGGGGTCTACGAGCAGTACGTC. The chain joins TRBV4-1 to TRBJ2-7, with TRBD1 matching over 10 bases. The CDR3 has 16 residues. In germline, CDR1 is MGHRA, CDR2 YSYEKL. The V segment lost 1 base and the J segment 3 bases; nucleotides outside the gene matches: 6.

This clonotype occurred many times. This rearrangement joins TRBV20-1 to TRBJ2-1, with 11 bases fitting TRBD2. This CDR3 is 17 amino acids long. J gave up 0 bases and V 8 bases, and 12 bases lay outside the gene matches. Germline V CDR1 and CDR2: DFQATT, SNEGSKA (reference sequence). DNA of the CDR3: TGCAGTAAAAGGGCTAGCGGGGGGCCGAGCTCCTACAATGAGCAGTTCTTC. Protein sequence: CSKRASGGPSSYNEQFF.

The chain couples TRBV7-4 to TRBJ2-7; either TRBD1 or TRBD2 may fit D (6 bases each). Germline V lookup: CDR1 SGHVT, CDR2 SQSDAQ. The CDR3 consists of 14 residues. With 3 bases removed from V and 6 bases from J, the gap between germline ends came to 15 bases. CDR3 sequence reads: CASSFRRTGAEQYF. The CDR3 DNA follows: TGTGCCAGCAGCTTTCGCCGGACGGGGGCCGAGCAGTACTTC.

At least ten counts were recorded for this clonotype. This chain uses TRBV15 with TRBJ2-4; D uncertain. Germline V gives CDR1 LNHNV, CDR2 YYDKDF (reference sequence). CDR3 size: 15 residues. V was clipped by 2 bases and J by 5 bases, with 13 bases between them. CDR3 protein: CATSRTNRHENIQYF. The DNA of the CDR3 is TGTGCCACCAGCAGAACCAACCGACACGAAAACATTCAGTACTTC.

This clonotype has a count of ten or more. The chain is built from TRBV7-6 and TRBJ1-3; D is possibly TRBD1 (5 bases). CDR3 length equals 16 residues. Germline V gives CDR1 SGHVS, CDR2 FNYEAQ. The ends were cut back, 3 bases at V and 3 bases at J, with 15 bases in the middle. CDR3 amino acids: CASSLNSQGSGNTIYF. The DNA for the CDR3 is TGTGCCAGCAGCTTGAATTCGCAGGGAAGTGGAAACACCATATATTTT. Using reference TRBV7-6 and TRBJ1-3 for the parts outside the CDR3, the full variable domain is GAGVSQSPRYKVTKRGQDVALRCDPISGHVSLYWYRQALGQGPEFLTYFNYEAQQDKSGLPNDRFSAERPEGSISTLTIQRTEQRDSAMYRCASSLNSQGSGNTIYFGEGSWLTVV.

Ten or more counts support this clonotype. The chain couples TRBV12-3 or TRBV12-4 to TRBJ2-1; 10 bases are shared with TRBD1. V shed 10 bases and J 0 bases; nucleotides not matched to a gene: 6. The CDR3 spans 15 residues. CDR3 in DNA: TGTGCCACCCTCCGACAGGGGGCCTCCTACAATGAGCAGTTCTTC. Amino acids: CATLRQGASYNEQFF.

This clonotype has at least ten counts. V and J are TRBV29-1 and TRBJ2-7; no reliable D call. Germline V gene data show CDR1 as SQVTM and CDR2 as ANQGSEA. The length of the CDR3 is 13 residues. V was shortened by 4 bases and J by 0 bases, with 10 bases between the two germline ends. CDR3 bases: TGCAGCGTTGTAGAAGCAAGCTCCTACGAGCAGTACGTC. Translation: CSVVEASSYEQYV.

Ten or more counts support this clonotype. The chain employs TRBV15 and TRBJ1-2; TRBD1 matches at 7 bases. Germline lookup yields CDR1 LNHNV and CDR2 YYDKDF (reference sequence). The junction had 16 bases not matched to a gene; V was cut back by 6 bases and J by 0 bases. This CDR3 comprises 18 residues. DNA for the CDR3: TGTGCCACCAGTACAGCTACGGGACAGCGGAAAGCTAACTATGGCTACACCTTC. Protein sequence: CATSTATGQRKANYGYTF.

This clonotype showed up many times. This chain connects TRBV11-2 to TRBJ1-2; no reliable D call. V shed 0 bases and J shed 8 bases, with 10 bases lying between them. Germline CDR1 is SGHAT and CDR2 is FQNNGV. The CDR3 length is 13 residues. CDR3 nucleotide sequence: TGTGCCAGCAGCTTAGACCCCCGCCGAGGCTACACCTTC. Its protein product is CASSLDPRRGYTF.

This clonotype was seen many times. The V and J genes are TRBV5-1 and TRBJ1-5, with TRBD1 as a possible D gene (6 bases). Germline values: CDR1 SGHRS, CDR2 YFSETQ. The V and J ends lost 4 bases and 5 bases respectively, with 16 bases between them. The CDR3 sequence is 15 residues long. The CDR3 DNA is TGCGCCAGCAGCCATACAGGGCAGGCGCATCAGCCCCAGCATTTT. Protein: CASSHTGQAHQPQHF.

At least ten counts were recorded for this clonotype. The chain carries TRBV5-1 and TRBJ2-1; perhaps TRBD2 as D (6 bases). V lost 0 bases to trimming and J lost 3 bases, with 13 bases between them. The germline V gene encodes CDR1 SGHRS and CDR2 YFSETQ. This CDR3 is built from 16 residues. The CDR3 sequence: CASSLAGVDGYNEQFF. In DNA form, the CDR3 reads TGCGCCAGCAGCTTGGCGGGGGTGGACGGCTACAATGAGCAGTTCTTC.

This clonotype came up many times. This chain uses TRBV11-2 with TRBJ1-2, with 7 positions matching TRBD1. There are 14 residues in the CDR3. V shed 4 bases, J shed 2 bases, and the junction held 4 bases outside the gene matches. CDR1 is SGHAT and CDR2 is FQNNGV in the germline V gene. This CDR3 reads CASSSTTGNYGYTF. For the CDR3, the DNA is TGTGCCAGCAGCTCGACGACAGGGAACTATGGCTACACCTTC.

This clonotype appeared many times. V is TRBV5-1 and J is TRBJ2-3, with 10 bases matching TRBD1. The germline V gene has CDR1 SGHRS and CDR2 YFSETQ. The CDR3 runs 15 residues. The V gene end was trimmed by 3 bases and the J gene end by 7 bases; junction bases not matched to a gene: 8. The CDR3 nucleotides read TGCGCCAGCAGCTGGCCGGGACAGGGGAGGAATACGCAGTATTTT. Translated: CASSWPGQGRNTQYF.

This clonotype was recorded many times. The rearrangement links TRBV29-1 to TRBJ1-3; D is possibly TRBD1 (5 bases). The germline gives CDR1 SQVTM, CDR2 ANQGSEA. The germline V and J ends were trimmed by 0 bases and 0 bases, with 15 bases remaining between them. The CDR3 is 17 residues long. The CDR3 spells CSVEEGWKGPSGNTIYF. The CDR3 nucleotides read TGCAGCGTTGAAGAAGGATGGAAGGGACCCTCTGGAAACACCATATATTTT.

This clonotype was seen many times. V usage is TRBV5-1 and J usage is TRBJ2-2, with 7 bases that match TRBD1. From germline, CDR1 is SGHRS and CDR2 YFSETQ. There are 15 residues in the CDR3. Trimming at V came to 4 bases and at J to 3 bases, leaving 6 bases not matched to a gene. CDR3 coding DNA: TGCGCCAGCAGCCCCAGGGGGACGGACACCGGGGAGCTGTTTTTT. This gives the protein CASSPRGTDTGELFF. Supplemented by reference TRBV5-1 and TRBJ2-2, the full variable domain reads KAGVTQTPRYLIKTRGQQVTLSCSPISGHRSVSWYQQTPGQGLQFLFEYFSETQRNKGNFPGRFSGRQFSNSRSEMNVSTLELGDSALYLCASSPRGTDTGELFFGEGSRLTVL.

Only a few counts were recorded for this clonotype. The chain carries TRBV15 and TRBJ1-6; tentative D call: TRBD1 (6 bases). The CDR3 totals 18 residues. The V gene's germline CDR1 is LNHNV and CDR2 YYDKDF (reference sequence). The V gene lost 0 bases and the J gene lost 3 bases, with 15 bases spanning the gap. Written as DNA, the CDR3 is TGTGCCACCAGCAGAGAAATCAACAGGGATGTCTATAATTCACCCCTCCACTTT. Its protein product is CATSREINRDVYNSPLHF.

There are many counts of this clonotype. This sequence joins TRBV7-2 and TRBJ2-1; D possibly corresponds to TRBD1 (5 bases). The CDR3 has 17 amino acids. The V and J ends lost 5 bases and 2 bases respectively, with 19 bases between them. The germline CDR1 and CDR2 sequences are SGHTA and FQGNSA. The DNA for the CDR3 is TGTGCCAGCAGCCCGAAGCTGTTGCGACAGCCCTACAATGAGCAGTTCTTC. Amino acids: CASSPKLLRQPYNEQFF.

A remark on this clonotype: An end of the junction differs from the germline gene, which may be a read error. This chain joins TRBV18 and TRBJ2-7; TRBD1 is a possible D gene (7 bases). The CDR3 sequence is 16 residues long. Germline-derived CDR1 and CDR2 are KGHSH and LQKENI. CDR3 bases: TGTGCCAGCTCACCACAGGTCGACAGGGAGGTCTACGCGCAGTACTTC. This sequence encodes CASSPQVDREVYAQYF.

This clonotype was observed a few times. The chain combines TRBV12-5 with TRBJ1-2; D unresolved. Germline V gene data show CDR1 as LGHNT and CDR2 as FRNRAP. The V end lost 0 bases, the J end lost 2 bases, and 10 bases lay between the germline ends. CDR3 length: 15 amino acids. In DNA, the CDR3 is TGTGCTAGTGGTTTGGTACCCAACGGAAACTATGGCTACACCTTC. Protein product: CASGLVPNGNYGYTF.

This clonotype was seen many times. This chain connects TRBV24-1 to TRBJ1-4; D remains ambiguous. The germline gives CDR1 KGHDR, CDR2 SFDVKD. The CDR3 contains 15 residues. V dropped 9 bases and J dropped 4 bases, with 17 bases sitting between them. The CDR3 reads CATETYGNFNEKLFF. The CDR3 DNA reads TGTGCCACCGAGACCTACGGGAACTTTAATGAAAAACTGTTTTTT.

At least ten counts were recorded for this clonotype. The J gene is TRBJ1-5, the V gene TRBV7-2, with TRBD1 matching over 7 bases. The length of the CDR3 is 13 residues. Germline V gene sequence: CDR1 SGHTA, CDR2 FQGNSA. V shed 3 bases, J shed 7 bases, and the junction held 3 bases outside the gene matches. DNA for the CDR3: TGTGCCAGCAGCTTTGACAGGGTCCAGCCCCAGCATTTT. Protein product: CASSFDRVQPQHF.